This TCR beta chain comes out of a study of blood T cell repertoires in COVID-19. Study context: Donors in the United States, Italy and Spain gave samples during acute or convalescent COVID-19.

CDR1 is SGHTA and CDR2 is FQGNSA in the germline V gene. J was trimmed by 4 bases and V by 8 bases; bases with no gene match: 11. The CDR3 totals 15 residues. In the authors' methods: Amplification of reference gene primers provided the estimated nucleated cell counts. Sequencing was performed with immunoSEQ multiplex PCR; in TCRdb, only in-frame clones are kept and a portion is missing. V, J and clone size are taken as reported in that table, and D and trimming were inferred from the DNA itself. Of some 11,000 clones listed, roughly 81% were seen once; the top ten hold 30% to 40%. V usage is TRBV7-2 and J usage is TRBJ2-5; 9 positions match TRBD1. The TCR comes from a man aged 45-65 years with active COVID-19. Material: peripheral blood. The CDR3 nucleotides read TGTGCCAGCCGACTCCTCACAGGGGGCCCAGAGACCCAGTACTTC. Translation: CASRLLTGGPETQYF.